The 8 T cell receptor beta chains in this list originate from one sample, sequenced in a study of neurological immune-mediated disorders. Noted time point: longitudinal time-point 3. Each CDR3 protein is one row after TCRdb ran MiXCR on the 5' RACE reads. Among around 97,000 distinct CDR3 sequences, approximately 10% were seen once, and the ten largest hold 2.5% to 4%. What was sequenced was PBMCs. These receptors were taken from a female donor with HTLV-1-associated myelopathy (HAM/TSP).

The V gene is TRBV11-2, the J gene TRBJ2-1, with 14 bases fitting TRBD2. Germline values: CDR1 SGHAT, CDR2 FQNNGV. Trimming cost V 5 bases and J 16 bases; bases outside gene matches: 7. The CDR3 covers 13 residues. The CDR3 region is CASSLGTSGGKFF. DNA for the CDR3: TGTGCCAGCAGCCTGGGGACTAGCGGGGGCAAATTCTTC.

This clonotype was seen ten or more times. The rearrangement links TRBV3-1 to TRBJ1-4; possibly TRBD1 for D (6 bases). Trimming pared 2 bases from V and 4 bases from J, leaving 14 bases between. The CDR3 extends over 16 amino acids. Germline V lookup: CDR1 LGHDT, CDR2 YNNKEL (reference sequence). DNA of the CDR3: TGTGCCAGCAGCCAATCTGCGGCAGGGGATAATGAAAAACTGTTTTTT. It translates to CASSQSAAGDNEKLFF.

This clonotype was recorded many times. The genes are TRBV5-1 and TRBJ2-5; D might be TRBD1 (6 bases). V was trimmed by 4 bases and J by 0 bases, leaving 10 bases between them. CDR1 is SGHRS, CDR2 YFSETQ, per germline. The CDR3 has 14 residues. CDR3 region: CASSHGTYQETQYF. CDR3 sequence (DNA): TGCGCCAGCAGCCATGGGACATACCAAGAGACCCAGTACTTC.

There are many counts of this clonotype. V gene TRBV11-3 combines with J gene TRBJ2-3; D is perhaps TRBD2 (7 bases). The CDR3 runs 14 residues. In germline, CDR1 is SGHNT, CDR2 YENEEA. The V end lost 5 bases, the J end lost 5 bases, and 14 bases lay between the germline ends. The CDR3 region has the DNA TGTGCCAGCAGCCCTGGGGGGGCTATAGATACGCAGTATTTT. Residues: CASSPGGAIDTQYF. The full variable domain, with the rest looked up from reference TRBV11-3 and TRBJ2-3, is EAGVVQSPRYKIIEKKQPVAFWCNPISGHNTLYWYLQNLGQGPELLIRYENEEAVDDSQLPKDRFSAERLKGVDSTLKIQPAELGDSAVYLCASSPGGAIDTQYFGPGTRLTVL.

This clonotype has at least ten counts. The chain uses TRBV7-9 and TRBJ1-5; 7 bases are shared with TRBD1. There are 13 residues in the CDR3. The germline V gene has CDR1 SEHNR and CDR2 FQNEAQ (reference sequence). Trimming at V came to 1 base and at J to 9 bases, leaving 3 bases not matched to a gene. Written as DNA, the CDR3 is TGTGCCAGCAGCTTAGAGGGGGACAGGCCCCAGCATTTT. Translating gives CASSLEGDRPQHF.

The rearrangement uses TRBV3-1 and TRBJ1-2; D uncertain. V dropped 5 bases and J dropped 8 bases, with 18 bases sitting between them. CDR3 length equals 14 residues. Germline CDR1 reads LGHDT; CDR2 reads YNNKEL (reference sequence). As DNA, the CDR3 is TGTGCCAGCAGCGAAAACGCAAGCTGGAACGGCTACACCTTC. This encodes CASSENASWNGYTF. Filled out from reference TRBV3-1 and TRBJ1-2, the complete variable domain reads DTAVSQTPKYLVTQMGNDKSIKCEQNLGHDTMYWYKQDSKKFLKIMFSYNNKELIINETVPNRFSPKSPDKAHLNLHINSLELGDSAVYFCASSENASWNGYTFGSGTRLTVV.

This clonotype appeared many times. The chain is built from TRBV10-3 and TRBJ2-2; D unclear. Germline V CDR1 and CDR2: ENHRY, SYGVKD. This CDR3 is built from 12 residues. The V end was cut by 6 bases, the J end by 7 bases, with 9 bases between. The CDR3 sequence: CAIRSLIGELFF. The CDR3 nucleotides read TGTGCCATCAGGTCCCTGATCGGGGAGCTGTTTTTT.

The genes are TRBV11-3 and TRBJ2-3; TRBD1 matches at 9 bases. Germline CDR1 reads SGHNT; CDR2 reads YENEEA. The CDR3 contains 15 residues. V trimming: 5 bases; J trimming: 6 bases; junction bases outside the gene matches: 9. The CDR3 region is CASSLRTGVGDTQYF. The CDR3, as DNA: TGTGCCAGCAGCCTCCGGACAGGGGTAGGGGATACGCAGTATTTT.